This T cell receptor beta chain is from a study of T-cell memory formation after mild COVID-19. For the study at large: TCR clusters showed largely donor specificity.

TCRdb analysed the 5' RACE reads with MiXCR anew, one entry per CDR3 protein. Among roughly 450,000 distinct CDR3 sequences listed, about 20% were seen once. There are a few counts of this clonotype. V lost 4 bases and J lost 4, with 9 bases in between. CDR3 length: 14 residues. Germline CDR1 SGHRS, CDR2 YFSETQ. The chain joins TRBV5-1 to TRBJ1-6; D is perhaps TRBD1 (6 bases). The sequence came from an adult woman who had mild COVID-19 (a few samples of this study predate the infection). Cell type and time point are not known. The sample consisted of PBMCs or a T cell subset sorted from them (not recorded which). The CDR3, as DNA: TGCGCCAGCAGCAACGGACAGTATAATTCACCCCTCCACTTT. It codes for CASSNGQYNSPLHF.